This entry is about one T cell receptor beta chain. The sample comes from a study of blood T cell repertoires in COVID-19. Study-level information: Sites in the United States, Italy and Spain provided acute and convalescent COVID-19 samples. The cDNA or gDNA used as material had been derived from T cells, B-cell-depleted T cells, or PBMCs.

Original handling: From reference gene primer amplification, estimates of nucleated cell counts were derived. Some clones are missing from TCRdb's copy, which holds only in-frame ones; the method was immunoSEQ multiplex PCR. V, J and clone size reflect that table, while D and trimming were determined from the DNA. The sample yields 200,000 to 250,000 clones, 80% to 85% seen once. The CDR3 consists of 15 residues. V lost 0 bases and J lost 7, with 10 bases in between. Germline V CDR1 and CDR2: WSHSY, SAAADI. This sequence originates from a woman aged 18-29 years with acute or convalescent COVID-19. Sequencing was performed on peripheral blood. The chain combines TRBV10-2 with TRBJ1-6; D is unresolved. CDR3 protein: CASSESSTANSPLHF. For the CDR3, the DNA is TGCGCCAGCAGTGAGTCGAGCACAGCCAATTCACCCCTCCACTTT.